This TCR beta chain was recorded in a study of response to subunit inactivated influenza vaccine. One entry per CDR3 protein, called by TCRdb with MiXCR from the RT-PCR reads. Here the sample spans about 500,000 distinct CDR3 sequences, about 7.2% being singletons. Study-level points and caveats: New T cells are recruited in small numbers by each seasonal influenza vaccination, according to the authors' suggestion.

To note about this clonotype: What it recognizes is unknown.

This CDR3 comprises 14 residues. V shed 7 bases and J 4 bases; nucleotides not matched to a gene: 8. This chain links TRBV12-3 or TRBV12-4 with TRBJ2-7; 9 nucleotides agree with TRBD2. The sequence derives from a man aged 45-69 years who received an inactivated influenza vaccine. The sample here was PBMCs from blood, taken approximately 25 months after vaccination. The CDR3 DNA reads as TGTGCCAGCACCTATAGCGGGAGTTCTTACGAGCAGTACTTC. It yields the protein CASTYSGSSYEQYF.